The clone carrying this T cell receptor beta chain was seen a single time. The target antigen is unknown. The PCR was carried out with 60 Vbeta primers and 13 Jbeta primers. Clones were read by immunoSEQ multiplex PCR, and TCRdb kept only the in-frame ones, dropping some. The table shows over 150,000 clones, with around 86% occurring only once. These data belong to a study of cytomegalovirus exposure and HLA in healthy donors. Study-wide findings and caveats: Prediction of most subjects' HLA-A and HLA-B alleles by TCR beta sequences was reportedly accurate. The listing of fewer than 200 TCR beta chains classed them as cytomegalovirus-associated. Common viral pathogens seemed, in a later analysis, to connect with several of the most significant clusters.

The CDR3 consists of 15 residues. Germline V CDR1 and CDR2: SEHNR, FQNEAQ (reference sequence). V trimming: 5 bases; J trimming: 8 bases; junction bases outside the gene matches: 12. The sequence came from a human donor in good health. J is TRBJ2-1 and V is TRBV7-9; 7 bases fit TRBD2. Sequencing was performed on PBMCs. The CDR3: CASSLGRVWLDEQFF. DNA of the CDR3: TGTGCCAGCAGCCTGGGGAGGGTTTGGTTGGATGAGCAGTTCTTC.